Listed below are T cell receptor beta chains from one sample, sequenced in a study of OX40 agonist ivuxolimab in advanced cancers. Libraries were prepared by immunoSEQ multiplex PCR; TCRdb keeps only in-frame clonotypes and omits some of them. Of 45,000 to 60,000 clones listed, 90% to 95% are singletons. Specimen: CD4+ or CD8+ T cells sorted from blood, collected in a trial of the OX40 agonist ivuxolimab. All receptors derive from an adult with an advanced solid tumor such as melanoma, head and neck, liver or kidney cancer. Each CDR3 is given with its conserved first and last residue. D genes are given only for firm matches. Where a row states a size, it is once, few, many or the class of an expanded clone; other rows omit it.

>NA|TRBV7-9|NA|TRBJ2-3
TGTGCCAGCAGAGGTGCGGCAGATACGCAGTATTTT
CASRGAADTQYF
>NA|TRBV28|NA|TRBJ2-3
TGTGCCAGCAGTTTCTTGGGGACAGATACGCAGTATTTT
CASSFLGTDTQYF
>NA|TRBV6-5|TRBD2|TRBJ2-5
TGTGCCAGCAGTTTCCTAGCGGGAATCGAAGAGACCCAGTACTTC
CASSFLAGIEETQYF
>NA|TRBV4-1|TRBD2|TRBJ2-1
TGCGCCAGCAGCCAGTTTAGCGGGGCTACGCTTGAGCAGTTCTTC
CASSQFSGATLEQFF
>NA|TRBV10-3|TRBD2|TRBJ2-7
TGTGCCACCTCGAGGGCTAGCGGGAGCGCCTACGAGCAGTACTTC
CATSRASGSAYEQYF
>NA|TRBV28|TRBD1|TRBJ2-7
TGTGCCAGCAGTTCCCTGGGGACAGGGTTACACGAGCAGTACTTC
CASSSLGTGLHEQYF
>NA|TRBV27|TRBD1|TRBJ1-2
TGTGCCAGCAGTCTAAACGGACAGGGAGGGCCAAACTATGGCTACACCTTC
CASSLNGQGGPNYGYTF
>NA|TRBV15|NA|TRBJ1-5
TGTGCCACCAGCAGAGAACAGGATCAGCCCCAGCATTTT
CATSREQDQPQHF
>NA|TRBV6-1|NA|TRBJ1-5
TGTGCCAGCAGGGAAACCCTCGAACCCCAGCATTTT
CASRETLEPQHF
>NA|TRBV4-2|TRBD2|TRBJ2-7
TGTGCCAGCAGCCAAGCCGCCGGGGGGAGCTCCTACGAGCAGTACTTC
CASSQAAGGSSYEQYF
>once|TRBV19|TRBD2|TRBJ2-1
TGTGCCAGTAGTACCGGACTAGCGGGAGGGGGGGGTTACAATGAGCAGTTCTTC
CASSTGLAGGGGYNEQFF
>NA|TRBV19|NA|TRBJ1-1
TGTGCCAGTAGTATGGCGATTCGGGTCACTGAAGCTTTCTTT
CASSMAIRVTEAFF
>NA|TRBV27|NA|TRBJ2-2
TGTGCCAGCAGTTTATCAGGGGTAGGGGACACCGGGGAGCTGTTTTTT
CASSLSGVGDTGELFF
>NA|TRBV5-8|NA|TRBJ2-7
TGTGCCAGCAGCTTGGTGAGGGTAGCCCAGTACGAGCAGTACTTC
CASSLVRVAQYEQYF